The T cell receptor (beta chain) under discussion was sequenced for a study of shared clonotypes between healthy human individuals. Background on the study: CD4 naive and CD4 memory each took three plates per donor, while CD8 naive took two and CD8 memory one.

Study-wide points: Large depth notwithstanding, sorted-subset sequencing proved incomplete by rarefaction. Only blood samples were collected, and tissue repertoires likely differ.

The CDR3 has 13 amino acids. Germline lookup yields CDR1 MGHDK and CDR2 SYGVNS. Trimming took 5 bases from V and 3 from J; bases not matched to a gene: 3. To note about this clone: Antigen specificity is unknown.

Genomic DNA of each subset was evenly split across several immunoSEQ plates. Sequencing used immunoSEQ multiplex PCR; TCRdb keeps in-frame clones, though not all of them. Counted here are 1,500,000 or so clones, around 97% occurring once; the ten biggest clones make up over 1%. Sequencing used naive CD4+ T cells sorted from blood. Subset specified: CD45RA+ positively selected. The genes are TRBV25-1 and TRBJ2-7; 8 bases are a match to TRBD1. The TCR comes from a man aged 25 to 45 in good health. CDR3 loop: CASSKDRVYEQYF. The CDR3 bases are TGTGCCAGCAGTAAGGACAGGGTCTACGAGCAGTACTTC.